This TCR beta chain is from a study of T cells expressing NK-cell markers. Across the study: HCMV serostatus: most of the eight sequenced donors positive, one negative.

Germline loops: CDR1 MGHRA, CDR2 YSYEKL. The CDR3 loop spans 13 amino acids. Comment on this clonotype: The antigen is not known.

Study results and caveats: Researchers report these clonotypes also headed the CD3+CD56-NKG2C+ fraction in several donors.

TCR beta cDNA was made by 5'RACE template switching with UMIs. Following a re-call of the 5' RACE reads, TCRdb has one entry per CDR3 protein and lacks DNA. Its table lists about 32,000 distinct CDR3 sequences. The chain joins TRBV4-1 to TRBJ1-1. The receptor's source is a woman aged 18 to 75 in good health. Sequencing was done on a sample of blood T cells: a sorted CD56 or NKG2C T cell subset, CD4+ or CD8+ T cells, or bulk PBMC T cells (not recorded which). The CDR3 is CASSQGTITEAFF.